This T cell receptor beta chain was observed in a study of cytotoxic CD8 clonotypes in ibrutinib-treated CLL. Germline V CDR1 and CDR2: PRHDT, FYEKMQ (reference sequence). Trimming left V 2 bases short and J 0 bases short, with 8 bases between. The CDR3 is 14 amino acids. Sequenced by immunoSEQ multiplex PCR; TCRdb stores in-frame clones only, minus some. Of about 44,000 clones detected, roughly three quarters appear once; the ten largest clones hold less than 15%. This clone was seen a few times. The source material was PBMCs, sampled after 12 months of ibrutinib treatment. The source of this sequence is a human donor with chronic lymphocytic leukemia. The rearrangement links TRBV13 to TRBJ2-7; D unclear. The DNA for the CDR3 is TGTGCCAGCAGCTTAACAGTGAGCTCCTACGAGCAGTACTTC. This sequence encodes CASSLTVSSYEQYF. Drawing the rest from reference TRBV13 and TRBJ2-7, the complete variable domain is AAGVIQSPRHLIKEKRETATLKCYPIPRHDTVYWYQQGPGQDPQFLISFYEKMQSDKGSIPDRFSAQQFSDYHSELNMSSLELGDSALYFCASSLTVSSYEQYFGPGTRLTVT.